This TCR beta chain was sequenced in a study of molecular identifiers for immune sequencing clone quantification. Germline CDR1 reads SGHKS; CDR2 reads YYEKEE (reference sequence). V was trimmed by 4 bases and J by 6 bases, leaving 18 bases between them. This CDR3 has 15 residues. This clonotype came up many times. Naive CD8 T cells were sorted as CD8+CD4-CCR7+CD45RA+. TCRdb independently ran MiXCR on the PCR reads; one entry per CDR3 protein. The sample includes about half a million distinct CDR3 sequences, 20% to 25% of them seen just once. The receptor's source is a human donor in good health. Some libraries in this study had Jurkat cell RNA spiked in. Sequencing was carried out using naive CD8+ T cells from blood, with Jurkat cell RNA spiked in. As to subset: FACS-sorted CD8+CD4-CCR7+CD45RA+ naive T cells. The rearrangement joins TRBV5-5 to TRBJ2-3; D not certain. CDR3 residues: CASSSRQSTVDTQYF. CDR3 in DNA: TGTGCCAGCAGCAGCCGACAATCTACCGTTGATACGCAGTATTTT.